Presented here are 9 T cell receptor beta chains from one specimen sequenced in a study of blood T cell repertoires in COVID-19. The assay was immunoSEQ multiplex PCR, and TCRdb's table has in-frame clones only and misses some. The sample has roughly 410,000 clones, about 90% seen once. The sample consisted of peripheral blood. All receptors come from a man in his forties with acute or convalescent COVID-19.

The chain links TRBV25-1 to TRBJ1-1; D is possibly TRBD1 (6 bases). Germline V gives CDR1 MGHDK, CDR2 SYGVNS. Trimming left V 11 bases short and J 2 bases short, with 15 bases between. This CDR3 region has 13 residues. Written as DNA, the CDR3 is TGTGCCTCGAAGGGGGACCACAACACTGAAGCTTTCTTT. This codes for CASKGDHNTEAFF.

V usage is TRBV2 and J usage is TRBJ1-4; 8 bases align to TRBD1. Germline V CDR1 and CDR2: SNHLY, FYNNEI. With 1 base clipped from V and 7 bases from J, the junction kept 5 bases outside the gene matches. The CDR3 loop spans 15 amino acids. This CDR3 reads CASSEGPGGGEKLFF. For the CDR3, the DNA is TGTGCCAGCAGTGAAGGTCCAGGGGGCGGTGAAAAACTGTTTTTT.

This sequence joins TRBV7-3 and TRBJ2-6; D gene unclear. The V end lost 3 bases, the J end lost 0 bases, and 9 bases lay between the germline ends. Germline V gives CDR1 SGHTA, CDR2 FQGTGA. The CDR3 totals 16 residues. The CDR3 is CASSLSQNSGANVLTF. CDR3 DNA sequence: TGTGCCAGCAGCTTGTCCCAGAACTCTGGGGCCAACGTCCTGACTTTC.

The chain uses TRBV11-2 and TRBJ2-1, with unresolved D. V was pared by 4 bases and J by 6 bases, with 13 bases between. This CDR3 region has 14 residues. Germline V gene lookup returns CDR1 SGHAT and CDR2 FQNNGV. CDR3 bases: TGTGCCAGCAGCTCCACCCGAGGCTTCAATGAGCAGTTCTTC. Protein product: CASSSTRGFNEQFF.

For the CDR3, the DNA is TGTGCCAGCAGCTTAGCACAGGGGGCCACCGGGGAGCTGTTTTTT. Its protein is CASSLAQGATGELFF. V is TRBV7-6 and J is TRBJ2-2, with 9 nucleotides matching TRBD1. The CDR3 is 15 amino acids. Germline-derived CDR1 and CDR2 are SGHVS and FNYEAQ. Trimming at V came to 0 bases and at J to 4 bases, leaving 0 bases not matched to a gene. The full variable domain, completed using reference TRBV7-6 and TRBJ2-2, is GAGVSQSPRYKVTKRGQDVALRCDPISGHVSLYWYRQALGQGPEFLTYFNYEAQQDKSGLPNDRFSAERPEGSISTLTIQRTEQRDSAMYRCASSLAQGATGELFFGEGSRLTVL.

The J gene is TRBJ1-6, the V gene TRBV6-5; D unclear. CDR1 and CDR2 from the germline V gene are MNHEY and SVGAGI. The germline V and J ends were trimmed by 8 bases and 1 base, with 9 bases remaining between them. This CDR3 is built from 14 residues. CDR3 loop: CASGGKSYNSPLHF. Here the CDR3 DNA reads TGTGCCAGCGGAGGGAAGTCCTATAATTCACCCCTCCACTTT.

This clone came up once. CDR3 DNA: TGCGCCAGCAGCCTGAGGGAAACAGATACGCAGTATTTT. Protein sequence: CASSLRETDTQYF. The chain joins TRBV5-1 to TRBJ2-3; weak D call: TRBD2 (5 bases). The length of the CDR3 is 13 residues. Per the germline V gene, CDR1 is SGHRS and CDR2 is YFSETQ. V gave up 4 bases and J gave up 3 bases, with 9 bases separating them. The whole variable domain, remainder taken from reference TRBV5-1 and TRBJ2-3, is KAGVTQTPRYLIKTRGQQVTLSCSPISGHRSVSWYQQTPGQGLQFLFEYFSETQRNKGNFPGRFSGRQFSNSRSEMNVSTLELGDSALYLCASSLRETDTQYFGPGTRLTVL.

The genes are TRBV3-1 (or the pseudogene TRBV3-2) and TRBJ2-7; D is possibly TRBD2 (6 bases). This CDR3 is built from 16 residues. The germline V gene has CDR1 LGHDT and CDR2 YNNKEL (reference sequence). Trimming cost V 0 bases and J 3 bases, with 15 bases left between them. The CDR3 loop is CASSQEGEGLLYEQYF. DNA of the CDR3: TGTGCCAGCAGCCAAGAGGGTGAGGGACTCCTCTACGAGCAGTACTTC.

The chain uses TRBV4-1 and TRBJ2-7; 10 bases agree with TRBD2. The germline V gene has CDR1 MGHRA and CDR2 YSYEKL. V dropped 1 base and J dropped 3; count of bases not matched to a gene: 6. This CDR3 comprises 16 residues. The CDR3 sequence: CASSQGVSSGSYEQYF. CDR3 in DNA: TGCGCCAGCAGCCAAGGGGTGTCTAGCGGGAGCTACGAGCAGTACTTC.